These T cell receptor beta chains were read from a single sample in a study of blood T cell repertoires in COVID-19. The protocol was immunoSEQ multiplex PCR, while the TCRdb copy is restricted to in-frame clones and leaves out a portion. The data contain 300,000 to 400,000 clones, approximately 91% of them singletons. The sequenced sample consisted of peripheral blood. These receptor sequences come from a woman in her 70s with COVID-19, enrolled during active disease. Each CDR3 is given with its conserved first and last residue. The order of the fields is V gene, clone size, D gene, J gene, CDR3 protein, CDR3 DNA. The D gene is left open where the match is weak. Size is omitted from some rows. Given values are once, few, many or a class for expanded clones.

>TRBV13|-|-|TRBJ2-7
CASSPDRGGNEQYF
TGTGCCAGCAGTCCAGACAGGGGAGGGAACGAGCAGTACTTC
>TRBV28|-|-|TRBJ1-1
CASSLRAGEVGTEAFF
TGTGCCAGCAGTTTGCGGGCAGGGGAAGTAGGGACTGAAGCTTTCTTT
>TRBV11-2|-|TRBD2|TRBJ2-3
CASSSSSGTSTDTQYF
TGTGCCAGCAGCTCGTCTAGCGGGACTAGCACAGATACGCAGTATTTT
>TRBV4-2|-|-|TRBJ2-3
CASSQADTSTDTQYF
TGTGCCAGCAGCCAAGCCGACACTAGCACAGATACGCAGTATTTT
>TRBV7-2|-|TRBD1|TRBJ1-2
CASSLSTGQGLSGYTF
TGTGCCAGCAGCTTATCTACTGGACAGGGGTTGAGCGGCTACACCTTC
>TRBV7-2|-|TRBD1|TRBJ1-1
CASSLKRQGKAFF
TGTGCCAGCAGCTTAAAAAGACAGGGGAAAGCTTTCTTT
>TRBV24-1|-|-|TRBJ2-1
CATSDYGGPNQDEQFF
TGTGCCACCAGTGATTACGGGGGACCCAACCAAGATGAGCAGTTCTTC
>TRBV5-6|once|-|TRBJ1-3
CASSRYQGGLRSGNTIYF
TGTGCCAGCAGCCGTTACCAGGGAGGACTCCGTTCTGGAAACACCATATATTTT
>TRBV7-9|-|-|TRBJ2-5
CASSLENREETQYF
TGTGCCAGCAGCTTAGAGAACAGGGAAGAGACCCAGTACTTC
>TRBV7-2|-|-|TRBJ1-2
CASSTRQNYGYTF
TGTGCCAGCAGCACAAGACAGAACTATGGCTACACCTTC
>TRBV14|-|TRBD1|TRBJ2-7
CASSQEPGGWYEQYF
TGTGCCAGCAGCCAAGAGCCAGGGGGCTGGTACGAGCAGTACTTC
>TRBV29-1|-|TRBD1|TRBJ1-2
CSAGTGNRGYTF
TGCAGCGCCGGGACAGGGAATCGCGGCTACACCTTC
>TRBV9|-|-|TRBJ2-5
CASSVDAHRQYQETQYF
TGTGCCAGCAGCGTAGACGCCCACAGGCAGTACCAAGAGACCCAGTACTTC
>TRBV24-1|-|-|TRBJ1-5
CATSRGGNQPQHF
TGTGCCACCAGCAGGGGAGGCAATCAGCCCCAGCATTTT